This TCR beta chain was obtained from a study of T cells in localized non-small cell lung cancer. Sequencing used immunoSEQ multiplex PCR; TCRdb keeps in-frame clones, though not all of them. Among about 28,000 clones listed, 80% to 85% were seen once. The sample here was peripheral blood mononuclear cells, taken before any cancer treatment. The sequence came from a man aged 40 to 70 with stage III lung adenocarcinoma.

CDR3 in amino acids: CASSRQDRVGAQFF. CDR3 nucleotide sequence: TGTGCCAGTAGTAGACAGGACAGGGTAGGGGCGCAGTTCTTC. The chain uses TRBV19 and TRBJ2-1; 8 positions agree with TRBD1. This CDR3 is built from 14 residues. CDR1 is LNHDA, CDR2 SQIVND, per germline (reference sequence). After removal of 4 bases from V and 12 bases from J, the junction contained 11 bases not matched to a gene.